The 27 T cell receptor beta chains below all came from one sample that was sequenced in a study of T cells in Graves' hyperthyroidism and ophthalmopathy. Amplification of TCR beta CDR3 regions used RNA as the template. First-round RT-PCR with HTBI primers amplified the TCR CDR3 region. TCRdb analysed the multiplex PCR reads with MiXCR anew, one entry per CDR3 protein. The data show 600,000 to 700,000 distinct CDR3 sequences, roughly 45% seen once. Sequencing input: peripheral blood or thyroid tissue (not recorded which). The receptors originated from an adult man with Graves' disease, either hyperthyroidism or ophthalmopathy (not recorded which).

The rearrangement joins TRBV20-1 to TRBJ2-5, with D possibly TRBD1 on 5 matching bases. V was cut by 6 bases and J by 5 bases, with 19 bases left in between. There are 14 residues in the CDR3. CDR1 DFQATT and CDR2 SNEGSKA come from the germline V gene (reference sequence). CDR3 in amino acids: CSALLTELGETQYF. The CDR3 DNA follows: TGCAGTGCCCTCTTGACAGAGCTGGGGGAGACCCAGTACTTC.

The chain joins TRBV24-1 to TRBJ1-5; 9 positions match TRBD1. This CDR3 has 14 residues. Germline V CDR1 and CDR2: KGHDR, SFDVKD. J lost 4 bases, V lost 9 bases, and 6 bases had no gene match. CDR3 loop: CATVGQGTNQPQHF. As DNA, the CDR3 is TGTGCCACCGTAGGACAGGGGACGAATCAGCCCCAGCATTTT.

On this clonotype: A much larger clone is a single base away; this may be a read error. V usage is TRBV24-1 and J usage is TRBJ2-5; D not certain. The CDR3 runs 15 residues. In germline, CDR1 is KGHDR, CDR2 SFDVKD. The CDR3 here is CATSESMGKQETHYF. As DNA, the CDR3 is TGTGCCACCAGTGAATCCATGGGCAAACAAGAGACCCATTACTTC.

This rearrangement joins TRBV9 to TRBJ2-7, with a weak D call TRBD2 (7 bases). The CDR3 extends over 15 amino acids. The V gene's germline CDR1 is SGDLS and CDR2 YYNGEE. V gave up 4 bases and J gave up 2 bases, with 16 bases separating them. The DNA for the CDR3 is TGTGCCAGCAGCAAAGGGGGGGGGATACCCTACGAGCAGTACTTC. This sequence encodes CASSKGGGIPYEQYF.

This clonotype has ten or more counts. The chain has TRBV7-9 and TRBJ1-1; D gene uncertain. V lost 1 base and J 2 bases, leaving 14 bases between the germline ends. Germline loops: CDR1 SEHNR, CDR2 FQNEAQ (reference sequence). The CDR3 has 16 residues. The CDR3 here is CASSLDRANKNTEAFF. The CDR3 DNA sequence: TGTGCCAGCAGCTTAGATCGGGCCAACAAAAACACTGAAGCTTTCTTT. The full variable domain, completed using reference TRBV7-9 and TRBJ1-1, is DTGVSQNPRHKITKRGQNVTFRCDPISEHNRLYWYRQTLGQGPEFLTYFQNEAQLEKSRLLSDRFSAERPKGSFSTLEIQRTEQGDSAMYLCASSLDRANKNTEAFFGQGTRLTVV.

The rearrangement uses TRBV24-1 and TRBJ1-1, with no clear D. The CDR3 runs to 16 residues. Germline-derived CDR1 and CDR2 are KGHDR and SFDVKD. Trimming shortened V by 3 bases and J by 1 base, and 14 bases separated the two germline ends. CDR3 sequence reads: CATSDTGLGRNTEAFF. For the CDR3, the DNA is TGTGCCACCAGTGATACCGGTCTTGGTAGGAACACTGAAGCTTTCTTT.

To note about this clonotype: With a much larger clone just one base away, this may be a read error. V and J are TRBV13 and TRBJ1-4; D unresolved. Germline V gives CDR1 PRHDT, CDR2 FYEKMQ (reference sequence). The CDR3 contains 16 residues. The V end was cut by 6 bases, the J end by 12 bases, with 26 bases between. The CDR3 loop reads CASSELFEDPGEELFF. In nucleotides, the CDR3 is TGTGCCAGCAGTGAATTGTTTGAGGATCCTGGCGAAGAACTGTTTTTT.

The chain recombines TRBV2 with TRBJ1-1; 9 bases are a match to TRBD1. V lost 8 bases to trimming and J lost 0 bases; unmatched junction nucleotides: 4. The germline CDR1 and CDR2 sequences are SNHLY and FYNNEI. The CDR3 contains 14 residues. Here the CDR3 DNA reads TGTGCCAGCGTCAGACAGGGGGTGAACACTGAAGCTTTCTTT. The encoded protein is CASVRQGVNTEAFF.

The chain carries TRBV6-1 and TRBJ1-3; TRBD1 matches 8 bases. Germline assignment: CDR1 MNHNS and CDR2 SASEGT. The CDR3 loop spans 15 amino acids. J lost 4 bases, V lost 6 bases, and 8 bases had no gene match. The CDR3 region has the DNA TGTGCCAGCAGCCCAGGGGGCGCGCCCGGAAACACCATATATTTT. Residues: CASSPGGAPGNTIYF.

CDR3 amino acids: CASSAPDRETSPLHF. As DNA, the CDR3 is TGTGCCAGCAGTGCCCCGGACAGGGAAACTTCACCCCTCCACTTT. The chain has TRBV12-3 or TRBV12-4 and TRBJ1-6; 8 bases are a match to TRBD1. This CDR3 contains 15 residues. J lost 9 bases, V lost 5 bases, and 9 bases had no gene match.

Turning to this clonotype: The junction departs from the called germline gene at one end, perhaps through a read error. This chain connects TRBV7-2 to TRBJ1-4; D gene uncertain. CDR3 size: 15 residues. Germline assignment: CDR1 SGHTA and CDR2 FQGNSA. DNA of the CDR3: TGTGCCAGCAGTCCGAACTCGGGCGCTAATGAAAAACTGCTTTTT. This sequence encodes CASSPNSGANEKLLF. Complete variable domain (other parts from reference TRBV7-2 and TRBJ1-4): GAGVSQSPSNKVTEKGKDVELRCDPISGHTALYWYRQSLGQGLEFLIYFQGNSAPDKSGLPSDRFSAERTGGSVSTLTIQRTQQEDSAVYLCASSPNSGANEKLLFGSGTQLSVL.

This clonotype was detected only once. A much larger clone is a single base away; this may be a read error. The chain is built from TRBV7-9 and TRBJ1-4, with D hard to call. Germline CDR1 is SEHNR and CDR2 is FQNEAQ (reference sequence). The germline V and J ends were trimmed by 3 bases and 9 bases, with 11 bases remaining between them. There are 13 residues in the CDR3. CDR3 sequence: CASSLGLHKKLFF. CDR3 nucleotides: TGTGCCAGCAGCTTGGGCCTCCATAAAAAACTGTTTTTT.

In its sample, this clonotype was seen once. This CDR3 reads CSVDLAEETQYF. In nucleotides, the CDR3 is TGCAGCGTTGATCTAGCGGAAGAGACCCAGTACTTC. V usage is TRBV29-1 and J usage is TRBJ2-5; 7 nucleotides align to TRBD2. This CDR3 region has 12 residues. The V gene's germline CDR1 is SQVTM and CDR2 ANQGSEA. V lost 3 bases and J lost 3; bases outside the gene matches: 1.

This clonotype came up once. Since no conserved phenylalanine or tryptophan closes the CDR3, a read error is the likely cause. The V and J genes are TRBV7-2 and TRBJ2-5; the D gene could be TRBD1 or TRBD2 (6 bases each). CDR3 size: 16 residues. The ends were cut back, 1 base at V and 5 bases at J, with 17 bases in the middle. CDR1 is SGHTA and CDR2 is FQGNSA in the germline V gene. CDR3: CASSLDQKGGTETQYI. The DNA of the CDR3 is TGTGCCAGCAGCTTAGATCAGAAAGGGGGGACGGAGACCCAGTACATC.

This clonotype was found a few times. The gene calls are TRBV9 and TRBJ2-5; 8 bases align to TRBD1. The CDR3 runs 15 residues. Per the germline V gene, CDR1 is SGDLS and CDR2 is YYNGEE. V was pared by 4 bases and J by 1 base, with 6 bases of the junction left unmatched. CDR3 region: CASSQGGQVQETQYF. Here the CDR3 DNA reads TGTGCCAGCAGCCAAGGGGGACAGGTCCAAGAGACCCAGTACTTC.

CDR3: CASIETGRTGELFF. In nucleotides, the CDR3 is TGTGCCAGCATCGAAACGGGGCGCACCGGGGAGCTGTTTTTT. The chain employs TRBV10-3 and TRBJ2-2; D might be TRBD1 or TRBD2, each matching 5 bases. CDR3 length: 14 residues. Between the trimmed V and J ends, which lost 10 bases and 4 bases, there was a span of 16 bases. CDR1 and CDR2 from the germline V gene are ENHRY and SYGVKD.

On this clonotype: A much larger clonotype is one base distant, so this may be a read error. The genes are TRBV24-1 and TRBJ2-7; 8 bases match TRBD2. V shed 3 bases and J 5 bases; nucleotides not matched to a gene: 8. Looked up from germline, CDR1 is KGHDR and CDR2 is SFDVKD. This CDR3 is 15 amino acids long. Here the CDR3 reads CATSDTGLGVNEQYF. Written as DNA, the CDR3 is TGTGCCACCAGTGATACGGGACTAGGAGTCAACGAGCAGTACTTC.

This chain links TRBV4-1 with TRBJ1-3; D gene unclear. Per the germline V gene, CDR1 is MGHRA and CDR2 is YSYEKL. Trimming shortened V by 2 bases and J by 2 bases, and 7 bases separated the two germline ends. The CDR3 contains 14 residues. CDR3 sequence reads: CASSQTPTGNTIYF. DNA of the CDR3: TGCGCCAGCAGCCAAACCCCTACTGGAAACACCATATATTTT.

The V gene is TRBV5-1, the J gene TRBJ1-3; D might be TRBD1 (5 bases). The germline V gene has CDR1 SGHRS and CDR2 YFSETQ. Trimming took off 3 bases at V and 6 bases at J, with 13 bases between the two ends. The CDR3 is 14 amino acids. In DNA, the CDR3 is TGCGCCAGCAGCTCGCAGGGAGATCTAAACACCATATATTTT. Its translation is CASSSQGDLNTIYF.

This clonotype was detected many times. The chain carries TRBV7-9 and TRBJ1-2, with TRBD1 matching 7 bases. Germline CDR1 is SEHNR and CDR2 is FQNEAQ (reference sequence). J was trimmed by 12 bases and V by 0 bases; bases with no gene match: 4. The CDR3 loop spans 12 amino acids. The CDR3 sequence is CASSLAPGGDTF. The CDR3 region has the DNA TGTGCCAGCAGCTTAGCTCCAGGGGGTGACACCTTC. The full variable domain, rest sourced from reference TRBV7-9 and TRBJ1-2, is DTGVSQNPRHKITKRGQNVTFRCDPISEHNRLYWYRQTLGQGPEFLTYFQNEAQLEKSRLLSDRFSAERPKGSFSTLEIQRTEQGDSAMYLCASSLAPGGDTFGSGTRLTVV.

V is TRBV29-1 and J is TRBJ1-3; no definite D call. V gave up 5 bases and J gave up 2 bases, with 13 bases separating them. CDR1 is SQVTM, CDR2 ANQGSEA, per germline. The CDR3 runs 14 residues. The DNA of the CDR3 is TGCAGCGTTCCCGACACGGTGCCTGGAAACACCATATATTTT. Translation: CSVPDTVPGNTIYF.

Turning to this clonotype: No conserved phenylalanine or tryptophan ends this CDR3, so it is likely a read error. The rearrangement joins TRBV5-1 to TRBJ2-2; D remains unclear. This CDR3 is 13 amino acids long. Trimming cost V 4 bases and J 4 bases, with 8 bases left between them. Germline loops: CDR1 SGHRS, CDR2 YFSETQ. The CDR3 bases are TGCGCCAGCAGCAGTCGACCCACCGGGGAGCTGTTTCTT. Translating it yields CASSSRPTGELFL.

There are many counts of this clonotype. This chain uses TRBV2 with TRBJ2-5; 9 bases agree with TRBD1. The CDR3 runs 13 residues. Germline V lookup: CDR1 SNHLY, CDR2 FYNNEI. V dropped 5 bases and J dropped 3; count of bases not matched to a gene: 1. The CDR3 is CASSRDREETQYF. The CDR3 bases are TGTGCCAGCAGTCGGGACAGGGAAGAGACCCAGTACTTC.

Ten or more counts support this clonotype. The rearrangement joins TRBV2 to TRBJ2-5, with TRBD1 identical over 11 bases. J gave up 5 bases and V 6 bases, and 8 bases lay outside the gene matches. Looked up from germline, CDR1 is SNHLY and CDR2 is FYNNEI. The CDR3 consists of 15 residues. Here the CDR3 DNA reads TGTGCCAGCAGCGACGGGACAGGGGGAAGTGAGACCCAGTACTTC. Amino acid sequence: CASSDGTGGSETQYF. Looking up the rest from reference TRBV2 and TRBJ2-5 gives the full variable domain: EPEVTQTPSHQVTQMGQEVILRCVPISNHLYFYWYRQILGQKVEFLVSFYNNEISEKSEIFDDQFSVERPDGSNFTLKIRSTKLEDSAMYFCASSDGTGGSETQYFGPGTRLLVL.

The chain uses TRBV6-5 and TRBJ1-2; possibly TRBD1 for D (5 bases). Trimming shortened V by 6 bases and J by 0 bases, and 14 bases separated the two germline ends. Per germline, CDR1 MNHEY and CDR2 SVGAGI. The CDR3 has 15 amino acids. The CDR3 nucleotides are TGTGCCAGCAGGAGTACAGGTCGGACTAACTATGGCTACACCTTC. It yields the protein CASRSTGRTNYGYTF.

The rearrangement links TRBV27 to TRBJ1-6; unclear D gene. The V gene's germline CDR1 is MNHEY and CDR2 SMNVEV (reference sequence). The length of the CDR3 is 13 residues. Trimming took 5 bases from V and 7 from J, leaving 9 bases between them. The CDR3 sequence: CASSQSRNSPLHF. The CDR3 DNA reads TGTGCCAGCAGTCAGAGTCGGAATTCACCCCTCCACTTT.

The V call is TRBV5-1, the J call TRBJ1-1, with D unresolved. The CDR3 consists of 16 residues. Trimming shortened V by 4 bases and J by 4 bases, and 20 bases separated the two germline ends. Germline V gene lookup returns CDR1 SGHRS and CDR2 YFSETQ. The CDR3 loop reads CASSLRSVSSSTEAFF. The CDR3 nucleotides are TGCGCCAGCAGCCTTCGGAGCGTCTCGAGCAGCACTGAAGCTTTCTTT.